Described below is a single T cell receptor beta chain sequence and its context. Its target is unknown. The sample originates from a study of T-cell memory formation after mild COVID-19. Across the whole study: The study found TCR clusters largely donor specific. Study-level findings and limits: Shrinking CD4+ clones were chiefly CM and EM; CD8+ ones were chiefly EMRA. Detection of some responders pre-infection suggested pre-existing cross-reactive memory T cells participated.

TCR alpha and TCR beta cDNA libraries carrying sample barcodes and UMIs were produced by 5'RACE using constant-segment primers. TCRdb used MiXCR to reprocess the 5' RACE reads, holding one entry per CDR3 protein. The table has more than 400,000 distinct CDR3 sequences, approximately 18% seen once. The CDR3 length is 11 residues. CDR1 and CDR2 (germline): MGHDK, SYGVNS. Material for sequencing was PBMCs or a T cell subset sorted from them (not recorded which). This receptor was identified in an adult woman who had mild COVID-19 (a few samples of this study predate the infection). Cell type and time point are not known. This sequence joins TRBV25-1 and TRBJ2-5; a weak D match, TRBD1 (5 bases). CDR3 protein: CATDSQETQYF. The CDR3 region has the DNA TGTGCTACTGACAGTCAAGAGACCCAGTACTTC.